A selection of T cell receptor beta chains follows, all from one sample in a study of beta chain features in type 1 diabetes. TCRdb's table, derived via immunoSEQ multiplex PCR, lists solely in-frame clones and lacks some. This sample has almost 350,000 clones; about 20% occur once, and the top ten carry 0.044%. Sequences were obtained from naive CD4+ T cells from blood. Every receptor here comes from a woman aged 18-29 years in good health. Each CDR3 is given with its conserved first and last residue. D genes are given only for firm matches. The size field is filled for only some rows; it gives once, few, many or a size class.

D,V,J,size,DNA,CDR3
-,TRBV15,TRBJ1-4,-,TGTGCCACCAGCAGGGTAACGGCAGGATTTAATGAAAAACTGTTTTTT,CATSRVTAGFNEKLFF
TRBD2,TRBV6-5,TRBJ2-3,-,TGTGCCAGCAGTTCCGGGACTAGCGGGAGCACAGATACGCAGTATTTT,CASSSGTSGSTDTQYF
-,TRBV7-2,TRBJ2-3,-,TGTGCCAGCAGCCCCGAATCCAGTCTCGATACGCAGTATTTT,CASSPESSLDTQYF
-,TRBV30,TRBJ1-4,-,TGTGCCTGGAACCCAGGGAATGAAAAACTGTTTTTT,CAWNPGNEKLFF
TRBD2,TRBV18,TRBJ2-7,-,TGTGCCAGCTCACCGACTAGCGGGAGACACGAGCAGTACTTC,CASSPTSGRHEQYF
TRBD2,TRBV7-3,TRBJ2-1,few,TGTGCCAGCAGCTTAACTAGCGGGACCTCTGATAATGAGCAGTTCTTC,CASSLTSGTSDNEQFF
-,TRBV10-2,TRBJ2-5,-,TGCGCCAGCAGTTCCGACAATGGCCGAGAGACCCAGTACTTC,CASSSDNGRETQYF
-,TRBV7-8,TRBJ2-4,few,TGTGCCAGCAGCAAAGACAGGATAGCCAAAAACATTCAGTACTTC,CASSKDRIAKNIQYF
-,TRBV30,TRBJ1-5,-,TGTGCCTGGAGGCCGGGACTCAATCAGCCCCAGCATTTT,CAWRPGLNQPQHF
-,TRBV29-1,TRBJ1-1,-,TGCAGCGTTGACGTAAACAGGGTGAGCACTGAAGCTTTCTTT,CSVDVNRVSTEAFF
-,TRBV10-2,TRBJ1-1,few,TGCGCCAGCAGTGCCCAGGGAAAAACTGAAGCTTTCTTT,CASSAQGKTEAFF
TRBD1,TRBV27,TRBJ1-5,-,TGTGCCAGCAGAGCAGGACAGGATCAGCCCCAGCATTTT,CASRAGQDQPQHF
-,TRBV30,TRBJ1-5,-,TGTGCCTGGAGTCCCATTACAGGATTCGGACAGCCCCAGCATTTT,CAWSPITGFGQPQHF
-,TRBV2,TRBJ2-5,-,TGTGCCAGCAGTGTTCTAGAAGAGACCCAGTACTTC,CASSVLEETQYF
-,TRBV30,TRBJ2-2,few,TGTGCCTGGAGCAGGCCCGGGGAGCTGTTTTTT,CAWSRPGELFF
-,TRBV30,TRBJ1-2,-,TGTGCCTGGAGTGACCCGGGGGGCGCTAACTATGGCTACACCTTC,CAWSDPGGANYGYTF
TRBD2,TRBV30,TRBJ2-3,-,TGTGCCTGGAGTGGAGAGCGGGGGGCCACAGATACGCAGTATTTT,CAWSGERGATDTQYF
-,TRBV30,TRBJ1-5,few,TGTGCCTGGAGTCAGGGGAGTCAGCCCCAGCATTTT,CAWSQGSQPQHF
-,TRBV18,TRBJ1-6,-,TGTGCCAGCTCACGATCGCAGGGATTTAATTCACCCCTCCACTTT,CASSRSQGFNSPLHF
-,TRBV1,TRBJ2-4,few,TGCACCAGCAGCCAAGAGACGGGCAAAAACATTCAGTACTTC,CTSSQETGKNIQYF
-,TRBV30,TRBJ2-1,-,TGTGCCTGGAATCCCCCTGGGAAGCGGTACAATGAGCAGTTCTTC,CAWNPPGKRYNEQFF
TRBD2,TRBV7-8,TRBJ2-5,-,TGTGCCAGCAGCCGGACCCGGACTAGCGGGAGCCGAGAGACCCAGTACTTC,CASSRTRTSGSRETQYF
-,TRBV5-1,TRBJ2-2,-,TGCGCCAGCAGCTTGGGGAGTCTGTACACCGGGGAGCTGTTTTTT,CASSLGSLYTGELFF
TRBD1,TRBV4-1,TRBJ1-3,-,TGCGCCAGCAGCCTTTGGACAGGGGGGGGAAACACCATATATTTT,CASSLWTGGGNTIYF
TRBD1,TRBV29-1,TRBJ2-3,once,TGCAGCGCCGGGCCGGACAGGGTGGCAGATACGCAGTATTTT,CSAGPDRVADTQYF
-,TRBV7-2,TRBJ1-1,-,TGTGCCAGCAGCCTCGGCGGGGGCACTGAAGCTTTCTTT,CASSLGGGTEAFF
TRBD1,TRBV15,TRBJ1-5,-,TGTGCCACCAGCAGGACAGGGATCGAGGGCAATCAGCCCCAGCATTTT,CATSRTGIEGNQPQHF
-,TRBV30,TRBJ2-7,-,TGTGCCTGGAGTGCTAACTACGAGCAGTACTTC,CAWSANYEQYF
-,TRBV5-6,TRBJ1-1,once,TGTGCCAGCAGCTTGGGGGGAGGTACTGAAGCTTTCTTT,CASSLGGGTEAFF
-,TRBV9,TRBJ2-3,-,TGTGCCAGCAGCGTAGGTCAGGCCACAGATACGCAGTATTTT,CASSVGQATDTQYF
TRBD2,TRBV18,TRBJ2-7,few,TGTGCCAGCTCACCATTAGCGGGAGGGCCCTCCTACGAGCAGTACTTC,CASSPLAGGPSYEQYF
TRBD1,TRBV4-1,TRBJ2-7,-,TGCGCCAGCAGCCAATTTGACAGGGGAAAATCCTACGAGCAGTACTTC,CASSQFDRGKSYEQYF
TRBD1,TRBV19,TRBJ1-1,-,TGTGCCAGCTCACGACAGGGGATCACTGAAGCTTTCTTT,CASSRQGITEAFF
-,TRBV29-1,TRBJ1-1,few,TGCAGCGTTGTGGGTCCGGGGTTGTACACTGAAGCTTTCTTT,CSVVGPGLYTEAFF
TRBD2,TRBV5-4,TRBJ2-5,few,TGTGCCAGCAGACATAGCGGGAGTGGGGAGACCCAGTACTTC,CASRHSGSGETQYF
-,TRBV19,TRBJ1-5,-,TGTGCCAGTAGTATTGGAGGGAGGGGTCAGCCCCAGCATTTT,CASSIGGRGQPQHF
TRBD1,TRBV14,TRBJ1-1,-,TGTGCCAGCCAAACAGGGGAGTTGACTGAAGCTTTCTTT,CASQTGELTEAFF
-,TRBV30,TRBJ1-1,few,TGTGCCTGGAGCTCCCCGGGAGGTCTAGAAGCTTTCTTT,CAWSSPGGLEAFF
-,TRBV30,TRBJ2-7,-,TGTGCCTGGAGTGTACTAGGCAGCGCGGGGGAGCAGTACTTC,CAWSVLGSAGEQYF
TRBD1,TRBV29-1,TRBJ2-7,-,TGCAGCGTGCCGGGACAGGGAAACTACGAGCAGTACTTC,CSVPGQGNYEQYF
-,TRBV7-9,TRBJ2-1,few,TGTGCCAGCAGCTTGAGCGAGCAGTTCTTC,CASSLSEQFF
TRBD1,TRBV2,TRBJ1-5,-,TGTGCCAGCAGTCCACTGGACAGGGCCTTCGGTCAGCCCCAGCATTTT,CASSPLDRAFGQPQHF
-,TRBV7-2,TRBJ2-5,-,TGTGCCAGCAGCTTTAGGACAGTCCAAGAGACCCAGTACTTC,CASSFRTVQETQYF
-,TRBV7-9,TRBJ2-3,few,TGTGCCAGCAGCTTGTCCGACTCCACAGATACGCAGTATTTT,CASSLSDSTDTQYF